The T cell receptor (beta chain) described here comes from a study of T cell repertoires in ileal Crohn's disease. Across the study: Postoperative therapy was given to about half: around eleven thiopurines, roughly 18 anti-TNF agents.

Stated time point: neoterminal ileum biopsy at postoperative endoscopy, about 6 months after surgery. Adults with ileal or ileocolonic Crohn's disease and an indication for resection were eligible. Study findings and constraints: Clonality above 26.8% at surgery always came with endoscopic recurrence. The median delay to postoperative endoscopy was 6.9 months.

With regard to this clone: The antigen remains unidentified.

Germline CDR1 reads GTSNPN; CDR2 reads SVGIG (reference sequence). Trimming left V 4 bases short and J 7 bases short, with 10 bases between. This CDR3 comprises 11 residues. The repertoire was sequenced with immunoSEQ multiplex PCR; TCRdb's copy has only in-frame clones and lacks some. The sample consists of 12,000 or so clones, about 80% of them appearing once. The sequencing input was ileal tissue. This receptor was taken from an adult with Crohn's disease. The chain carries TRBV30 and TRBJ1-2; D unclear. The CDR3 DNA sequence: TGTGCCTGGATCTCAGGCTTTGGCTACACCTTC. It is translated as CAWISGFGYTF.